This TCR beta chain is drawn from a study of radiotherapy plus CTLA-4 blockade in lung cancer. Repertoires were generated with immunoSEQ multiplex PCR, while TCRdb's copy carries only in-frame clones and drops some. The table lists around 70,000 clones, about four fifths of them singletons, with around 4% in the top ten. Points on this clone: Its antigen is still unknown.

Study-level findings and limits: Peripheral blood showed expansion of tumor-derived TCR clones after radiotherapy and ipilimumab.

Sample: peripheral blood, taken from a patient treated with radiotherapy plus ipilimumab. The clonotype comes from a human donor with non-small cell lung cancer who had a partial response to radiotherapy plus ipilimumab.

This CDR3 is CASSFAEGAPEETQYF. CDR3 sequence (DNA): TGTGCCAGCAGCTTCGCGGAGGGAGCCCCCGAGGAGACCCAGTACTTC. This rearrangement joins TRBV7-9 to TRBJ2-5; a possible D gene is TRBD2 (6 bases). Trimming shortened V by 3 bases and J by 5 bases, and 19 bases separated the two germline ends. Germline V gives CDR1 SEHNR, CDR2 FQNEAQ (reference sequence). This CDR3 is built from 16 residues.